A single sample gave rise to the 4 T cell receptor beta chains below, sequenced in a study of CD8+CD57+ T cells in acquired aplastic anemia. Patients sequenced had flow cytometry evidence of CD8+CD57+ cell expansion. The study profiled TCR beta VDJ and CDR3 using genomic DNA as template. A single record per CDR3 protein comes from TCRdb applying MiXCR to the reads. This sample has 120,000 or so distinct CDR3 sequences, with less than 50% found just once. The sequenced material came from sorted CD4+, CD8+, or CD8+CD57+ T cells (not recorded which) from PBMCs. The receptors derive from a human donor with aplastic anemia.

The genes are TRBV2 and TRBJ1-5; tentative D call: TRBD1 (6 bases). Germline V lookup: CDR1 SNHLY, CDR2 FYNNEI. Trimming took off 4 bases at V and 7 bases at J, with 14 bases between the two ends. The CDR3 totals 14 residues. The chain's CDR3 is CASSATRGHQPQHF. In DNA form, the CDR3 reads TGTGCCAGCAGTGCGACCAGGGGACACCAGCCCCAGCATTTT.

This clonotype came up many times. This chain uses TRBV2 with TRBJ1-2; TRBD1 matches at 8 bases. The CDR3 is 15 amino acids. Trimming cost V 6 bases and J 2 bases; bases outside gene matches: 8. Germline assignment: CDR1 SNHLY and CDR2 FYNNEI. The CDR3 DNA sequence: TGTGCCAGCAGCCCCGCCGGGACAGGAAACTATGGCTACACCTTC. Its protein product is CASSPAGTGNYGYTF.

This clonotype was observed a few times. The rearrangement links TRBV29-1 to TRBJ2-7, with D perhaps being TRBD1 or TRBD2 (6 bases each). Germline V lookup: CDR1 SQVTM, CDR2 ANQGSEA. CDR3 length: 15 amino acids. The CDR3, as DNA: TGCAGCCCTCAGCCGGGACGGGGGCTTTCGGTCGAGCGGTACGTC. This translates into CSPQPGRGLSVERYV.

This clonotype was counted many times. The chain carries TRBV11-2 and TRBJ2-1; 10 nucleotides line up with TRBD1. Per germline, CDR1 SGHAT and CDR2 FQNNGV. The CDR3 extends over 15 amino acids. J gave up 12 bases and V 2 bases, and 10 bases lay outside the gene matches. The CDR3 loop is CASSLWTRGTGVQFF. Written as DNA, the CDR3 is TGTGCCAGCAGCTTATGGACTAGGGGGACAGGGGTGCAGTTCTTC. Together with reference TRBV11-2 and TRBJ2-1, the CDR3 gives the full variable domain: EAGVAQSPRYKIIEKRQSVAFWCNPISGHATLYWYQQILGQGPKLLIQFQNNGVVDDSQLPKDRFSAERLKGVDSTLKIQPAKLEDSAVYLCASSLWTRGTGVQFFGPGTRLTVL.